This T cell receptor beta chain was found in a study of T cells after yellow fever vaccination. Study-wide background: Preparation of fractions with low cell numbers was performed using SMART-Seq v4 Ultra Low Input. Findings and limits, study-wide: Only a minor proportion of clonotypes was detected across both CD4 and CD8 compartments.

This clonotype was picked up a small number of times. Its antigen is not known. For TCR, cDNA came from 5'RACE template switching, which added a universal primer site and UMIs. Each CDR3 protein gets one entry after TCRdb re-called the 5' RACE reads with MiXCR. The sample consists of around 200,000 distinct CDR3 sequences, approximately 11% of them appearing once. From germline, CDR1 is SQVTM and CDR2 ANQGSEA. The V end was cut by 5 bases, the J end by 4 bases, with 5 bases between. This CDR3 is 10 amino acids long. This rearrangement joins TRBV29-1 to TRBJ1-1; no definite D call. The sequence derives from a man between 18 and 35 years old who received the YFV17D yellow fever vaccine. The sequencing here drew on CD8+ T cells sorted from PBMCs, taken 15 days after the yellow fever booster vaccination. The CDR3 DNA is TGCAGCGTTATTGGCACTGAAGCTTTCTTT. Protein sequence: CSVIGTEAFF.